A selection of T cell receptor beta chains follows, all from one sample in a study of control samples from healthy donors and cancer patients. Generated by immunoSEQ multiplex PCR, the TCRdb table keeps only in-frame clones and is missing some. In the table there are around 51,000 clones, 80% of which are singletons. The material sequenced was blood. These receptors all come from a man in his 70s in good health. Both conserved end residues are part of each CDR3. The D gene is left open where the match is weak. The size of a clone is reported for some rows only, either as once, few or many, or as a class for expanded clones.

v_gene	abundance	d_gene	j_gene	CDR3nt	CDR3aa
TRBV19	-	-	TRBJ1-2	TGTGCCAGTAGTAGGGGGGACGGAAATCTCTATGGCTACACCTTC	CASSRGDGNLYGYTF
TRBV2	-	TRBD1	TRBJ1-4	TGTGCCAACAGGAGGGACAGGGGAAATGAAAAACTGTTTTTT	CANRRDRGNEKLFF
TRBV24-1	-	-	TRBJ1-5	TGTGCCACCAGCCCATCAGGGAGGACTAGCAATCAGCCCCAGCATTTT	CATSPSGRTSNQPQHF
TRBV7-2	-	-	TRBJ2-1	TGTGCCAGCAGCTTAGAGGTGGGCCTTCCCGCTACCTATGAGCAGTTCTTC	CASSLEVGLPATYEQFF
TRBV5-5	-	-	TRBJ1-1	TGTGCCAGCAGCTTTGACACGAACACTGAAGCTTTCTTT	CASSFDTNTEAFF
TRBV13	-	-	TRBJ1-1	TGTGCCAGCAGCTGGAGATTAAGGGGGAGTGAAGCTTTCTTT	CASSWRLRGSEAFF
TRBV19	few	TRBD2	TRBJ2-5	TGTGCCAGTAGTTCAACGTTCGGGACTAGTGGGGAGACCCAGTACTTC	CASSSTFGTSGETQYF
TRBV18	-	-	TRBJ2-3	TGTGCCAGCTCACATCCTTTGTCGGGGGTCCGAGCAGATACGCAGTATTTT	CASSHPLSGVRADTQYF
TRBV12-3/TRBV12-4	-	-	TRBJ1-3	TGTGCCAGCAGTTTAACTGGAAACACCATATATTTT	CASSLTGNTIYF
TRBV5-1	-	TRBD2	TRBJ2-3	TGCGCCAGCAGCTTTAGCGGGGGGGACACAGATACGCAGTATTTT	CASSFSGGDTDTQYF
TRBV4-2	-	TRBD2	TRBJ2-5	TGTGCCAGCAGCCAGTCGTTAGCGGGGGGGCTCCAAGAGACCCAGTACTTC	CASSQSLAGGLQETQYF
TRBV28	-	TRBD1	TRBJ1-1	TGTGCCAGCAGTTTATGGACAGGGTCGAACACTGAAGCTTTCTTT	CASSLWTGSNTEAFF
TRBV3-1/TRBV3-2	once	-	TRBJ2-5	TGTGCCAGCAGCCAAGGGCAAGGGCTGGGAGAGACCCAGTACTTC	CASSQGQGLGETQYF
TRBV28	-	TRBD2	TRBJ2-1	TGTGCCAGCAGTACTCCTAGCGGATCCTACAATGAGCAGTTCTTC	CASSTPSGSYNEQFF
TRBV6-4	-	TRBD2	TRBJ2-5	TGTGCCAGCAGTGATCAAGCGGGAGGCCAAGAGACCCAGTACTTC	CASSDQAGGQETQYF
TRBV15	-	TRBD2	TRBJ2-7	TGTGCCACCAGCAGAGGCGGGAGCTCCTACGAGCAGTACTTC	CATSRGGSSYEQYF
TRBV20-1	-	-	TRBJ1-3	TGCAGTGCTAGTCGGATCTCTGGAAACACCATATATTTT	CSASRISGNTIYF